The present T cell receptor (beta chain) was sequenced within a study of OX40 agonist ivuxolimab in advanced cancers. Study as a whole: Age averaged about 66 years (range about 20 to 79), and 82.7% were male.

This clone was seen more than once but under ten times. The antigen remains undetermined. Study-wide results and caveats: At doses 0.1 to 3.0 mg/kg, CD4+ and CD8+ clones expanded.

The repertoire was sequenced with immunoSEQ multiplex PCR; TCRdb's copy has only in-frame clones and lacks some. The sample includes around 38,000 clones, 82% of them seen just once. CDR1 SQVTM and CDR2 ANQGSEA come from the germline V gene. Trimming shortened V by 7 bases and J by 4 bases, and 11 bases separated the two germline ends. The CDR3 is 11 amino acids. Patients had blood sampled at baseline and again on cycle 4 day 1 and cycle 7 day 1. The specimen comprised CD4+ or CD8+ T cells sorted from blood, sampled in a trial of the OX40 agonist ivuxolimab. The clonotype was recovered from an adult with an advanced solid tumor such as melanoma, head and neck, liver or kidney cancer. The rearrangement links TRBV29-1 to TRBJ2-7; D could derive from TRBD1 or TRBD2 (5 bases each). CDR3 protein: CSGGWEYEQYF. CDR3 in DNA: TGCAGCGGGGGGTGGGAGTACGAGCAGTACTTC.